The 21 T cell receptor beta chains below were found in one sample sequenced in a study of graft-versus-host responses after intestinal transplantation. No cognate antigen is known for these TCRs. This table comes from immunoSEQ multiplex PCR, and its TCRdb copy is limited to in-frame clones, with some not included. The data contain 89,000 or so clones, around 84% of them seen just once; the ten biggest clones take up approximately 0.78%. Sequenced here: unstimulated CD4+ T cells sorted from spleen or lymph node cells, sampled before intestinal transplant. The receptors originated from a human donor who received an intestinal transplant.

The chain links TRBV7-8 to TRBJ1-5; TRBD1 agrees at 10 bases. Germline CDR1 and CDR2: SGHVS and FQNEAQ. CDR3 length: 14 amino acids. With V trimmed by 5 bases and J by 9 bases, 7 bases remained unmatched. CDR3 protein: CASSVTGGLLPQHF. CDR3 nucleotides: TGTGCCAGCAGCGTGACAGGGGGCCTGTTGCCCCAGCATTTT.

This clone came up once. CDR3 sequence reads: CAGLRGGGIQETQYF. The CDR3 DNA reads as TGTGCCGGTTTACGGGGCGGGGGGATCCAAGAGACCCAGTACTTC. The chain joins TRBV30 to TRBJ2-5, with 8 bases matching TRBD2. CDR1 GTSNPN and CDR2 SVGIG come from the germline V gene (reference sequence). The CDR3 is 15 residues long. V shed 8 bases, J shed 1 base, and the junction held 12 bases outside the gene matches.

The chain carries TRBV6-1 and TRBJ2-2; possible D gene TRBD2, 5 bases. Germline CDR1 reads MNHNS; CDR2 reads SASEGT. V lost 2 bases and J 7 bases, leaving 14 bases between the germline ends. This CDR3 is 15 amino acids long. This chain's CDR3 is CASSERGRSHGELFF. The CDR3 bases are TGTGCCAGCAGTGAAAGAGGGCGAAGTCACGGGGAGCTGTTTTTT.

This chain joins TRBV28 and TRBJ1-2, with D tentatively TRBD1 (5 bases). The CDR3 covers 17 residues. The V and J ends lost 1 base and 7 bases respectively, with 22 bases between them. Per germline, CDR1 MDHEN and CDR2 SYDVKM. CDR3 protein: CASSLYSPRGGESGYTF. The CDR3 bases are TGTGCCAGCAGTTTATATTCCCCTCGGGGGGGAGAGAGTGGCTACACCTTC.

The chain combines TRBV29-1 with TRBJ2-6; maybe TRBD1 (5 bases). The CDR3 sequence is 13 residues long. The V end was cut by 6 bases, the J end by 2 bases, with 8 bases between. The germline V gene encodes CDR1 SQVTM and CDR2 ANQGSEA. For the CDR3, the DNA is TGCAGCGTCGCCAGGGCTGGGGCCAACGTCCTGACTTTC. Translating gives CSVARAGANVLTF.

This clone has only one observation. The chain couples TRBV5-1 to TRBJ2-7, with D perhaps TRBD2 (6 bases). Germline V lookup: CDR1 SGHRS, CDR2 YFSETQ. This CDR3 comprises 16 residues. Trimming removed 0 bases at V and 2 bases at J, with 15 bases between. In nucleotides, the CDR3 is TGCGCCAGCAGCTTGGGATCCGGGACTGTCGCCTACGAGCAGTACTTC. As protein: CASSLGSGTVAYEQYF.

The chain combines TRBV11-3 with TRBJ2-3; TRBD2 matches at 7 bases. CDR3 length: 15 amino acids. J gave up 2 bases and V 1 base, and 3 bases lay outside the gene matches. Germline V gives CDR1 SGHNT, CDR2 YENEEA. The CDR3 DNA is TGTGCCAGCAGCTTAGGGGCGGGGGACACAGATACGCAGTATTTT. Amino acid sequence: CASSLGAGDTDTQYF.

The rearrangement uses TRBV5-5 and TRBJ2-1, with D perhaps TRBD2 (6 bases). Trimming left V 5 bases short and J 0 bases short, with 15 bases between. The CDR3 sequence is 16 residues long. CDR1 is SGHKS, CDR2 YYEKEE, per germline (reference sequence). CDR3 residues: CASSPWWDSSYNEQFF. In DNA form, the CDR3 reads TGTGCCAGCAGTCCTTGGTGGGACTCCTCCTACAATGAGCAGTTCTTC.

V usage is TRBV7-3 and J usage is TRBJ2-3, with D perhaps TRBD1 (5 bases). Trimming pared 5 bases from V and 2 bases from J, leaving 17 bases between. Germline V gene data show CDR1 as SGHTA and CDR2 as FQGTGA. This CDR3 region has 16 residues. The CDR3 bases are TGTGCCAGCAGCCCCCAGGGTCCCCCGTCCACAGATACGCAGTATTTT. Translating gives CASSPQGPPSTDTQYF.

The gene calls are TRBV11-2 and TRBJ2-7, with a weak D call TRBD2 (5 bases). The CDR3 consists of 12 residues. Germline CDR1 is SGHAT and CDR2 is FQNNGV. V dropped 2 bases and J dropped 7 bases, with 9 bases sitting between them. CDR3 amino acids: CASSLRRREQYF. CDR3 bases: TGTGCCAGCAGCTTACGCAGGAGGGAGCAGTACTTC.

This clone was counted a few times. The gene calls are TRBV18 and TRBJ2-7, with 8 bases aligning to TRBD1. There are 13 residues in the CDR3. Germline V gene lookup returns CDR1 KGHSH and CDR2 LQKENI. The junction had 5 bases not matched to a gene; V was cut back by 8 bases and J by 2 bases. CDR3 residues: CASTNRGTYEQYF. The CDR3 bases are TGTGCCAGCACTAACAGGGGGACCTACGAGCAGTACTTC.

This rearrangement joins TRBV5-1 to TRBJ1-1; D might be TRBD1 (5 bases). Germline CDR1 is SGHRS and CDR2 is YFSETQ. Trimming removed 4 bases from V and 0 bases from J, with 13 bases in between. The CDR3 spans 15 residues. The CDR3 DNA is TGCGCCAGCAGCCTCCTCGGGGGACTGAACACTGAAGCTTTCTTT. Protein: CASSLLGGLNTEAFF.

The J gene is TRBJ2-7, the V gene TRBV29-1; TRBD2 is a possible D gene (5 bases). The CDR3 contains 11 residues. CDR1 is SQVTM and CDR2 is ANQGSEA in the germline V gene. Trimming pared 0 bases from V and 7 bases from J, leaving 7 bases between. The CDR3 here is CSVEDGREQYF. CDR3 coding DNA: TGCAGCGTTGAAGATGGGAGAGAGCAGTACTTC.

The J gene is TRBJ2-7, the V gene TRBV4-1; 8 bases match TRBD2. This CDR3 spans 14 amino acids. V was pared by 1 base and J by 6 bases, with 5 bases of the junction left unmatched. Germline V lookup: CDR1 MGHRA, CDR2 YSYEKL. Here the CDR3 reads CASSQVGRAIEQYF. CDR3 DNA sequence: TGCGCCAGCAGCCAAGTCGGGAGGGCCATCGAGCAGTACTTC.

The CDR3 DNA is TGCGCCAGCAGGGGGGGACTAGCGGGAAACAATGAGCAGTTCTTC. Translating it yields CASRGGLAGNNEQFF. V usage is TRBV4-1 and J usage is TRBJ2-1; 13 bases align to TRBD2. The CDR3 has 15 amino acids. The germline V gene encodes CDR1 MGHRA and CDR2 YSYEKL. V lost 6 bases to trimming and J lost 5 bases; unmatched junction nucleotides: 4.

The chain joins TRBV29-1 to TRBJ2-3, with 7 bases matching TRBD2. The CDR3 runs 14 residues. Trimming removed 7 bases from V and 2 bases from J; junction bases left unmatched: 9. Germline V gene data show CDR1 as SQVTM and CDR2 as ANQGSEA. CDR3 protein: CSAVAGSSTDTQYF. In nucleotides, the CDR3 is TGCAGCGCTGTAGCGGGTTCCTCCACAGATACGCAGTATTTT.

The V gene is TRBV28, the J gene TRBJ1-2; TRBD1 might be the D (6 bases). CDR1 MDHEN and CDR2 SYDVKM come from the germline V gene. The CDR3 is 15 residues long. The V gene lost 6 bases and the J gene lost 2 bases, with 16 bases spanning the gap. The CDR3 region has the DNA TGTGCCAGCAGCCCCTCGGGGGGCTTCAACTATGGCTACACCTTC. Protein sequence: CASSPSGGFNYGYTF.

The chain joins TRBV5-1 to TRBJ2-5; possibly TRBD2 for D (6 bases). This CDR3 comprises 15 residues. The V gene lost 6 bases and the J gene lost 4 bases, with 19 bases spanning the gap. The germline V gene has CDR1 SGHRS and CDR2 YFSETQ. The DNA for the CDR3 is TGCGCCAGCATGGGGGGTGGAGGTTTATCAGAGACCCAGTACTTC. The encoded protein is CASMGGGGLSETQYF.

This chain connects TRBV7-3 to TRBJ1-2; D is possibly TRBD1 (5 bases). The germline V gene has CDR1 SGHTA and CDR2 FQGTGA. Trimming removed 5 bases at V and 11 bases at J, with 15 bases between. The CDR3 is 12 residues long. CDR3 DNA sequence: TGTGCCAGCAGCCCGGTTGGGGGGAGGTACACCTTC. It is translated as CASSPVGGRYTF.

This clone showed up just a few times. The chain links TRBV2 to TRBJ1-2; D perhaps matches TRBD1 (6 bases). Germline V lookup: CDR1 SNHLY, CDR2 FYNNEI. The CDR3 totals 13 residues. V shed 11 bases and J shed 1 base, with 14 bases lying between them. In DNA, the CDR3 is TGTGCCGGTCGGGACACCCTTAACTATGGCTACACCTTC. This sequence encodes CAGRDTLNYGYTF.

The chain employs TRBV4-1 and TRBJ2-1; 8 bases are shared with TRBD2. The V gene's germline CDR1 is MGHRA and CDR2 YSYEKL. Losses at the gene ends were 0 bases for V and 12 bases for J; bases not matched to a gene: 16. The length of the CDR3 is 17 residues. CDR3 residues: CASSQDSAGGAGRGQFF. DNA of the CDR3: TGCGCCAGCAGCCAAGATTCGGCGGGAGGCGCGGGGAGAGGGCAGTTCTTC.